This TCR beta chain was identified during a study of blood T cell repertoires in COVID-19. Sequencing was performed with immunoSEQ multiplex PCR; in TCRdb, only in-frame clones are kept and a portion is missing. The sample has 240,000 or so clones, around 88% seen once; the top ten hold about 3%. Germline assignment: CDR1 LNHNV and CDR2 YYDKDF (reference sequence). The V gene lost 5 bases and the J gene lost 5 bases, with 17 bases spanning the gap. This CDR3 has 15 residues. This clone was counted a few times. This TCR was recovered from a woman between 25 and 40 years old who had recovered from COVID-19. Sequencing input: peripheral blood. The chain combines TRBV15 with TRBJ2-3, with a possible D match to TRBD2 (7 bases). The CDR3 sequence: CATSGTRDYRDTQYF. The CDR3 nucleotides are TGTGCCACCAGCGGGACACGGGACTATCGAGATACGCAGTATTTT. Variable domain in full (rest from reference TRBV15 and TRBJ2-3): DAMVIQNPRYQVTQFGKPVTLSCSQTLNHNVMYWYQQKSSQAPKLLFHYYDKDFNNEADTPDNFQSRRPNTSFCFLDIRSPGLGDTAMYLCATSGTRDYRDTQYFGPGTRLTVL.